The 16 T cell receptor beta chains presented below share a single source sample, sequenced in a study of T-cell reconstitution after alpha-beta-depleted transplantation in children. Preparation of the TCRbeta library was carried out with unique molecular identifiers. TCRdb itself ran the PCR reads through MiXCR, one entry per CDR3 protein. The sample consists of under 250,000 distinct CDR3 sequences, roughly a quarter of them appearing once. The starting material was PBMCs, mostly from graft donor cells, obtained 360 days after TCRalphabeta/CD19-depleted stem cell transplant. Source of these receptors: a female patient aged 2 to 10 who had a stem cell transplant for congenital amegakaryocytic thrombocytopenia, so the T cells may come from the graft donor.

This clonotype appeared many times. The rearrangement uses TRBV29-1 and TRBJ1-2; D might be TRBD1 (5 bases). In germline, CDR1 is SQVTM, CDR2 ANQGSEA. The V end lost 5 bases, the J end lost 0 bases, and 16 bases lay between the germline ends. This CDR3 is built from 15 residues. This CDR3 is CSVRDPGLANYGYTF. DNA for the CDR3: TGCAGCGTTAGGGACCCAGGACTTGCTAACTATGGCTACACCTTC.

The J gene is TRBJ2-5, the V gene TRBV7-2, with 9 bases matching TRBD2. The CDR3 totals 14 residues. Germline trimming cut 5 bases from V and 4 bases from J; bases unmatched to any gene: 5. CDR1 SGHTA and CDR2 FQGNSA come from the germline V gene. CDR3 protein: CASSTGTSRETQYF. DNA for the CDR3: TGTGCCAGCAGCACCGGGACTAGCCGAGAGACCCAGTACTTC.

This clonotype has more than one count but fewer than ten. V is TRBV12-3 or TRBV12-4 and J is TRBJ1-2; tentative D call: TRBD1 (5 bases). The V end lost 6 bases, the J end lost 9 bases, and 11 bases lay between the germline ends. The length of the CDR3 is 11 residues. Written as DNA, the CDR3 is TGTGCCAGCAGCTCCAGGACACGCTACACCTTC. It encodes CASSSRTRYTF.

The V and J genes are TRBV3-1 and TRBJ2-7; D not certain. This CDR3 comprises 14 residues. The V gene's germline CDR1 is LGHDT and CDR2 YNNKEL (reference sequence). Trimming removed 4 bases from V and 2 bases from J, with 12 bases in between. This chain's CDR3 is CASSLKSGPYEQYF. The CDR3 DNA reads as TGTGCCAGCAGCCTAAAGTCCGGCCCCTACGAGCAGTACTTC.

The V gene is TRBV2, the J gene TRBJ2-1; perhaps TRBD2 as D (5 bases). CDR1 and CDR2 (germline): SNHLY, FYNNEI. V was cut by 4 bases and J by 6 bases, with 10 bases left in between. This CDR3 is 13 amino acids long. The CDR3, as DNA: TGTGCCAGCAGTGCCACTAGGTTCAATGAGCAGTTCTTC. It is translated as CASSATRFNEQFF.

This clonotype showed up just a few times. The chain carries TRBV12-3 or TRBV12-4 and TRBJ2-2; 8 bases line up with TRBD2. Trimming cost V 2 bases and J 7 bases; bases outside gene matches: 6. This CDR3 has 15 residues. The CDR3 reads CASSLPAGGHGELFF. DNA of the CDR3: TGTGCCAGCAGTTTACCGGCGGGAGGACACGGGGAGCTGTTTTTT.

The chain is built from TRBV4-1 and TRBJ2-3; D gene uncertain. Germline V gene data show CDR1 as MGHRA and CDR2 as YSYEKL. This CDR3 has 15 amino acids. V lost 1 base, J lost 0 bases, and 8 bases lay in between. DNA for the CDR3: TGCGCCAGCAGCCAAGTCGAAGGGAGCACAGATACGCAGTATTTT. Translated: CASSQVEGSTDTQYF.

The chain couples TRBV10-1 to TRBJ2-7, with TRBD1 matching 7 bases. Losses at the gene ends were 6 bases for V and 7 bases for J; bases not matched to a gene: 9. This CDR3 is 13 amino acids long. CDR1 is WNHNN, CDR2 SYGVQD, per germline (reference sequence). This chain's CDR3 is CASSAGPGGEQYF. The CDR3 nucleotides read TGCGCCAGCAGCGCCGGGCCAGGGGGTGAGCAGTACTTC.

The table lists this clonotype with a few counts. The chain has TRBV28 and TRBJ2-7; D perhaps matches TRBD2 (6 bases). The CDR3 contains 17 residues. V dropped 1 base and J dropped 2 bases, with 18 bases sitting between them. The germline V gene encodes CDR1 MDHEN and CDR2 SYDVKM. The DNA of the CDR3 is TGTGCCAGCAGTTTATCCCTTCGGGAGACGCATACCTACGAGCAGTACTTC. Translation: CASSLSLRETHTYEQYF.

This clonotype came up a few times. The chain is built from TRBV7-9 and TRBJ2-4; D ambiguous. The V gene lost 3 bases and the J gene lost 1 base, with 13 bases spanning the gap. This CDR3 contains 16 residues. The germline CDR1 and CDR2 sequences are SEHNR and FQNEAQ (reference sequence). The CDR3, as DNA: TGTGCCAGCAGCTTGTCCCCCTTGGGGGCCAAAAACATTCAGTACTTC. As protein: CASSLSPLGAKNIQYF.

This clonotype has ten or more counts. V is TRBV29-1 and J is TRBJ2-6, with D maybe TRBD1 (5 bases). The CDR3 consists of 13 residues. Germline V lookup: CDR1 SQVTM, CDR2 ANQGSEA. Trimming stripped 6 bases from V and 1 base from J, with 7 bases between. This CDR3 is CSVSGSGANVLTF. The CDR3 bases are TGCAGCGTATCAGGGTCTGGGGCCAACGTCCTGACTTTC. Based on the CDR3 plus reference TRBV29-1 and TRBJ2-6, the full variable domain is SAVISQKPSRDICQRGTSLTIQCQVDSQVTMMFWYRQQPGQSLTLIATANQGSEATYESGFVIDKFPISRPNLTFSTLTVSNMSPEDSSIYLCSVSGSGANVLTFGAGSRLTVL.

This clonotype was recorded a few times. The chain employs TRBV5-1 and TRBJ2-2; TRBD1 matches 8 bases. The V gene end was trimmed by 4 bases and the J gene end by 5 bases; junction bases not matched to a gene: 7. The CDR3 runs to 15 residues. Germline V gene data show CDR1 as SGHRS and CDR2 as YFSETQ. CDR3 nucleotide sequence: TGCGCCAGCAGCGCTCAGGGGGCGCTGACCGGGGAGCTGTTTTTT. Translating it yields CASSAQGALTGELFF.

Many counts were recorded for this clonotype. This rearrangement joins TRBV5-1 to TRBJ2-1; unclear D gene. Trimming took off 4 bases at V and 4 bases at J, with 9 bases between the two ends. Germline-derived CDR1 and CDR2 are SGHRS and YFSETQ. There are 13 residues in the CDR3. The CDR3: CASSPSSYNEQFF. The CDR3 nucleotides read TGCGCCAGCAGCCCCTCTTCTTACAATGAGCAGTTCTTC.

The table lists this clonotype with a few counts. The gene calls are TRBV28 and TRBJ1-1; unclear D gene. From germline, CDR1 is MDHEN and CDR2 SYDVKM. V was pared by 7 bases and J by 5 bases, with 23 bases between. The CDR3 consists of 16 residues. The CDR3 is CASKNRFGSYGTEAFF. For the CDR3, the DNA is TGTGCCAGCAAAAATCGCTTCGGTTCGTATGGGACTGAAGCTTTCTTT.

This clonotype was counted at least ten times. The genes are TRBV29-1 and TRBJ1-1, with D tentatively TRBD1 (6 bases). CDR1 and CDR2 (germline): SQVTM, ANQGSEA. The CDR3 has 13 amino acids. Trimming removed 6 bases at V and 4 bases at J, with 15 bases between. CDR3 amino acids: CSVPGQGSTEAFF. CDR3 nucleotide sequence: TGCAGCGTGCCAGGTCAGGGGAGCACTGAAGCTTTCTTT.

The chain is built from TRBV12-3 or TRBV12-4 and TRBJ1-2; 8 bases line up with TRBD1. This CDR3 has 12 residues. V was pared by 4 bases and J by 8 bases, with 3 bases of the junction left unmatched. This chain's CDR3 is CASSSTGEGYTF. The CDR3 bases are TGTGCCAGCAGTTCGACAGGGGAAGGCTACACCTTC.